A single sample is the source of the 18 T cell receptor beta chains below, sequenced in a study of beta chain features in type 1 diabetes. Isolated RNA was reverse transcribed in full, so expressed TCRB transcripts were sequenced. Generated by immunoSEQ multiplex PCR, the TCRdb table keeps only in-frame clones and is missing some. Among 850,000 to 900,000 clones listed, about a sixth were seen once. What was sequenced was naive CD4+ T cells from blood. The receptors here all came from a woman between 18 and 29 years old in good health.

The chain couples TRBV11-2 to TRBJ2-2; possible D gene TRBD2, 6 bases. Germline V gives CDR1 SGHAT, CDR2 FQNNGV. Trimming removed 4 bases at V and 0 bases at J, with 12 bases between. The CDR3 spans 16 residues. The CDR3 protein is CASSSLRDTNTGELFF. CDR3 nucleotide sequence: TGTGCCAGCAGCTCATTGCGGGATACGAACACCGGGGAGCTGTTTTTT. Full variable domain (missing parts from reference TRBV11-2 and TRBJ2-2): EAGVAQSPRYKIIEKRQSVAFWCNPISGHATLYWYQQILGQGPKLLIQFQNNGVVDDSQLPKDRFSAERLKGVDSTLKIQPAKLEDSAVYLCASSSLRDTNTGELFFGEGSRLTVL.

This clone has more than one count but fewer than ten. V and J are TRBV5-1 and TRBJ1-1; D is perhaps TRBD1 (5 bases). The CDR3 contains 15 residues. Trimming shortened V by 0 bases and J by 4 bases, and 13 bases separated the two germline ends. Germline lookup yields CDR1 SGHRS and CDR2 YFSETQ. The CDR3 coding sequence is TGCGCCAGCAGCTTGGTCAGGGTTTCTTCCACTGAAGCTTTCTTT. This encodes CASSLVRVSSTEAFF.

A few counts support this clone. This chain links TRBV14 with TRBJ1-2; D might be TRBD1 (6 bases). V lost 4 bases and J lost 3, with 12 bases in between. The CDR3 length is 14 residues. CDR1 is SGHDN, CDR2 FVKESK, per germline. DNA of the CDR3: TGTGCCAGCAGCCCTCGGACAGCCTACTATGGCTACACCTTC. This encodes CASSPRTAYYGYTF.

Comments on this clone: Other nucleotide sequences from this sample produce the same CDR3. The chain employs TRBV6-1 and TRBJ2-5, with 8 bases fitting TRBD1. CDR1 is MNHNS and CDR2 is SASEGT in the germline V gene. The CDR3 covers 14 residues. The V gene end was trimmed by 4 bases and the J gene end by 5 bases; junction bases not matched to a gene: 6. CDR3 nucleotides: TGTGCCAGCAGTGGGACAGGGTTATCGGAGACCCAGTACTTC. Translating it yields CASSGTGLSETQYF.

V is TRBV6-5 and J is TRBJ1-1, with D hard to call. CDR1 and CDR2 (germline): MNHEY, SVGAGI. This CDR3 is 11 amino acids long. With 2 bases removed from V and 11 bases from J, the gap between germline ends came to 9 bases. The CDR3 sequence is CASSYRSSAFF. The CDR3 nucleotides read TGTGCCAGCAGTTACCGAAGCAGCGCTTTCTTT.

This clone was seen only a few times. The CDR3 DNA sequence: TGTGCCAGCAGCCAAACGATTCGTGGATCCTACGAGCAGTACTTC. As protein: CASSQTIRGSYEQYF. The V and J genes are TRBV4-2 and TRBJ2-7; D is unclear. The germline V and J ends were trimmed by 2 bases and 1 base, with 12 bases remaining between them. Germline loops: CDR1 LGHNA, CDR2 YNFKEQ. The CDR3 consists of 15 residues.

The gene calls are TRBV5-4 and TRBJ1-2; D is perhaps TRBD1 (6 bases). The CDR3 length is 14 residues. Per the germline V gene, CDR1 is SGHNT and CDR2 is YYREEE (reference sequence). V lost 2 bases, J lost 8 bases, and 16 bases lay in between. The CDR3 bases are TGTGCCAGCAGCTTAATAGGACAGTTTAGGGGCTACACCTTC. Its protein product is CASSLIGQFRGYTF.

The chain combines TRBV7-9 with TRBJ2-6; D gene uncertain. V shed 5 bases and J shed 1 base, with 12 bases lying between them. The CDR3 consists of 16 residues. The germline gives CDR1 SEHNR, CDR2 FQNEAQ (reference sequence). CDR3 coding DNA: TGTGCCAGCAGCCATTGGGGTAGGTCTGGGGCCAACGTCCTGACTTTC. It is translated as CASSHWGRSGANVLTF.

The CDR3 reads CASSHSSYEQYF. CDR3 bases: TGTGCCAGCAGCCATAGCTCCTACGAGCAGTACTTC. V is TRBV14 and J is TRBJ2-7; D is undetermined. Germline-derived CDR1 and CDR2 are SGHDN and FVKESK. This CDR3 has 12 residues. With 3 bases removed from V and 0 bases from J, the gap between germline ends came to 3 bases.

This clone was observed a few times. The V and J genes are TRBV19 and TRBJ2-6; tentative D call: TRBD2 (5 bases). CDR3 length: 15 amino acids. Germline CDR1 LNHDA, CDR2 SQIVND (reference sequence). The ends were cut back, 6 bases at V and 1 base at J, with 10 bases in the middle. The chain's CDR3 is CASSLARSGANVLTF. CDR3 coding DNA: TGTGCCAGTAGCCTAGCTCGTTCTGGGGCCAACGTCCTGACTTTC.

The chain is built from TRBV11-1 and TRBJ2-1; D is unclear. This CDR3 comprises 14 residues. V lost 0 bases and J 8 bases, leaving 11 bases between the germline ends. CDR1 and CDR2 from the germline V gene are SGHAT and FQDESV (reference sequence). In nucleotides, the CDR3 is TGTGCCAGCAGCTTAGCCCCGCTCATCTATGAGCAGTTCTTC. Translated: CASSLAPLIYEQFF.

A few counts support this clone. The chain links TRBV18 to TRBJ2-1; tentatively, D is TRBD1 (6 bases). Germline V CDR1 and CDR2: KGHSH, LQKENI. Trimming stripped 5 bases from V and 4 bases from J, with 12 bases between. CDR3 length equals 14 residues. CDR3 residues: CASSTRDIYNEQFF. Written as DNA, the CDR3 is TGTGCCAGCTCAACGAGGGACATTTACAATGAGCAGTTCTTC.

In its sample, this clone was seen a few times. The J gene is TRBJ2-2, the V gene TRBV2; 11 nucleotides line up with TRBD1. The J segment lost 5 bases and the V segment lost 6 bases, leaving 5 bases of the junction unmatched. Germline V gene sequence: CDR1 SNHLY, CDR2 FYNNEI. The CDR3 is made up of 15 amino acids. Written as DNA, the CDR3 is TGTGCCAGCAGCAAGGACAGGGGGCGTACCGGGGAGCTGTTTTTT. This sequence encodes CASSKDRGRTGELFF.

This clone occurred a few times. V is TRBV11-2 and J is TRBJ2-7, with D possibly being TRBD1 or TRBD2 (5 bases each). CDR1 is SGHAT and CDR2 is FQNNGV in the germline V gene. Trimming took off 6 bases at V and 7 bases at J, with 19 bases between the two ends. The CDR3 has 14 residues. DNA of the CDR3: TGTGCCAGCAGGGGGACCGGGGTGGGGTATGAGCAGTACTTC. Its translation: CASRGTGVGYEQYF.

This clone was seen more than once but under ten times. The chain carries TRBV5-1 and TRBJ2-1; possible D gene TRBD2, 5 bases. CDR1 and CDR2 from the germline V gene are SGHRS and YFSETQ. This CDR3 region has 15 residues. V was trimmed by 4 bases and J by 1 base, leaving 12 bases between them. Here the CDR3 reads CASSLDGNSYNEQFF. For the CDR3, the DNA is TGCGCCAGCAGCCTGGACGGGAATTCCTACAATGAGCAGTTCTTC.

This clone was detected only a few times. This sequence joins TRBV7-2 and TRBJ2-1; D remains unclear. This CDR3 is built from 16 residues. Germline CDR1 and CDR2: SGHTA and FQGNSA. The V gene lost 1 base and the J gene lost 7 bases, with 17 bases spanning the gap. The CDR3 region is CASSLVVGTHRNEQFF. As DNA, the CDR3 is TGTGCCAGCAGCTTAGTAGTGGGAACCCATCGTAATGAGCAGTTCTTC.

This clone was counted between two and nine times. This chain links TRBV4-3 with TRBJ1-3; no reliable D call. Trimming removed 1 base from V and 4 bases from J, with 5 bases in between. The CDR3 loop spans 13 amino acids. Germline CDR1 and CDR2: LGHNA and YSLEER. Written as DNA, the CDR3 is TGCGCCAGCAGCCAAGTCGTCGGAAACACCATATATTTT. Translating gives CASSQVVGNTIYF.

This chain connects TRBV7-3 to TRBJ2-5; maybe TRBD1 (6 bases). The V gene lost 5 bases and the J gene lost 3 bases, with 10 bases spanning the gap. This CDR3 contains 13 residues. Looked up from germline, CDR1 is SGHTA and CDR2 is FQGTGA. For the CDR3, the DNA is TGTGCCAGCAGCAAACGGACAGAAGAGACCCAGTACTTC. Its protein product is CASSKRTEETQYF.